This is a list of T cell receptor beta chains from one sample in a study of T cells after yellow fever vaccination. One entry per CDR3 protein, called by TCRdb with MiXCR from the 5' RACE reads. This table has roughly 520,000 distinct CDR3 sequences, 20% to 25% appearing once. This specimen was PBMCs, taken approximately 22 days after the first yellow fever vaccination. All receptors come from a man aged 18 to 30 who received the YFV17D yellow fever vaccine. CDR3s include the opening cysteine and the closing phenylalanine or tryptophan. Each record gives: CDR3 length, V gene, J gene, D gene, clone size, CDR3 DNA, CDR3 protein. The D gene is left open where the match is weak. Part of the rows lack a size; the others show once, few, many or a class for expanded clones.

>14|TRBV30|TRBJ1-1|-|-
TGTGCCTGGAGTGTGGTACGGGTTAATACTGAAGCTTTCTTT
CAWSVVRVNTEAFF
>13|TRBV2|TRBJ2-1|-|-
TGTGCCAGCAGTGAAGTAGTCAGGGTAGAACAGTTCTTC
CASSEVVRVEQFF
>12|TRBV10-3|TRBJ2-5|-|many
TGTGCCATCAGTGAGTCGCAAGAGACCCAGTACTTC
CAISESQETQYF
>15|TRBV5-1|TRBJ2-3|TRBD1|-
TGCGCCAGCAGCACGGGACAGGGGGCGGCAGATACGCAGTATTTT
CASSTGQGAADTQYF
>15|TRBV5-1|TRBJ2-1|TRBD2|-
TGCGCCAGCTTTAGGGGACTAGCGGGGATTAATGAGCAGTTCTTC
CASFRGLAGINEQFF
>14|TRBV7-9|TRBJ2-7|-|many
TGTGCCAGCAGCTTAGTCGGACAGACCTACGAGCAGTACTTC
CASSLVGQTYEQYF
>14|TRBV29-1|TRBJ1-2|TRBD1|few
TGCAGCGTTGCCGGTGACAGGGGGATATATGGCTACACCTTC
CSVAGDRGIYGYTF
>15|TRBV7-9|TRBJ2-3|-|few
TGTGCCAGCAGCGCCGGGACGGCTAGCACAGATACGCAGTATTTT
CASSAGTASTDTQYF
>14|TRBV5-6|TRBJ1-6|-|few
TGTGCCAGCAGCTTGGAGGAGGGTAATTCACCCCTCCACTTT
CASSLEEGNSPLHF
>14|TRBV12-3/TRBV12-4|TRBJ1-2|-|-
TGTGCCAGCATAGGGCCTGAAGCTTCGGTAGGCTACACCTTC
CASIGPEASVGYTF
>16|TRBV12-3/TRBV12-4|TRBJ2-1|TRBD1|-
TGTGCCAGCAGTTCCCTCCGGGACAGGGGATCGAATGAGCAGTTCTTC
CASSSLRDRGSNEQFF
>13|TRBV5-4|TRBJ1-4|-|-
TGTGCCAGCAGCACAGGGTGGCGTGAAAAACTGTTTTTT
CASSTGWREKLFF
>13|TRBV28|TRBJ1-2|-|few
TGTGCCAGCAGTTCTCACAGCTCCTATGGCTACACCTTC
CASSSHSSYGYTF
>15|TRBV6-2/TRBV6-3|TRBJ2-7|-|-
TGTGCCAGCAGTCCCGCGGGGGCGTCCTCCTACGAGCAGTACTTC
CASSPAGASSYEQYF
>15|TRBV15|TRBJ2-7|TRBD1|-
TGTGCCACCAGCGGGATGGACAGGGGTGGCTACGAGCAGTACTTC
CATSGMDRGGYEQYF
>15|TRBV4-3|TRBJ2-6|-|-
TGCGCCAGCAGCCAAGTCGGCGCTGGGGCCAACGTCCTGACTTTC
CASSQVGAGANVLTF
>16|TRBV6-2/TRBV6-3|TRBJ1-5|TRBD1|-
TGTGCCAGCACCCCGAGGGAGGGGGCTCGAGTTCAGCCCCAGCATTTT
CASTPREGARVQPQHF
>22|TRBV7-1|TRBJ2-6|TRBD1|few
TGTGCCAGCAGCTCGATTACTCGGGACAGCGGACATGGTGTTCCTGGGGCCAACGTCCTGACTTTC
CASSSITRDSGHGVPGANVLTF
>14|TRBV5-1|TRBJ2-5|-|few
TGCGCCAGCAGCTTGGCGGCAACCCAAGAGACCCAGTACTTC
CASSLAATQETQYF
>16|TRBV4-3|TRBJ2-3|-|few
TGCGCCAGCAGCCAAGGCCCGGGGGCCAACACAGATACGCAGTATTTT
CASSQGPGANTDTQYF
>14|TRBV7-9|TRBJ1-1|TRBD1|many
TGTGCCAGCAGCTTACGGACAGGGAACACTGAAGCTTTCTTT
CASSLRTGNTEAFF
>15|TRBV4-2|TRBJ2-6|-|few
TGTGCCAGCAGCCAAGAAGGGACTGGGGCCAACGTCCTGACTTTC
CASSQEGTGANVLTF
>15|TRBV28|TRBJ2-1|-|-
TGTGCCTCCCAGACAGTGCCGAGCTCCTACAATGAGCAGTTCTTC
CASQTVPSSYNEQFF
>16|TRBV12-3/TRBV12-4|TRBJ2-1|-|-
TGTGCCAGCAGTTTAGCGGCTACGGGGGTAAGGAATGAGCAGTTCTTC
CASSLAATGVRNEQFF
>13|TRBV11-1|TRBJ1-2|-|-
TGTGCCAGCAGCTTATTGGGGGGCCGTGGCTACACCTTC
CASSLLGGRGYTF
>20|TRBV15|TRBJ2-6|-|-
TGTGCCACCAGCAGGGAGATCCATAGGTCTTTCCTCTCTGGGGCCAACGTCCTGACTTTC
CATSREIHRSFLSGANVLTF
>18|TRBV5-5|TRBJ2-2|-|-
TGTGCCAGCAGCTTGTATTTTACCCGATCCAGGGGCCGGTGGGAGCTGTTTTTT
CASSLYFTRSRGRWELFF
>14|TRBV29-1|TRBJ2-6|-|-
TGCAGCGTTGATCAGGGCTCTGGGGCCAACGTCCTGACTTTC
CSVDQGSGANVLTF
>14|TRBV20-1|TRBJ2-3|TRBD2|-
TGCAGCTCGGGACTAGCGGGTAAAACAGATACGCAGTATTTT
CSSGLAGKTDTQYF
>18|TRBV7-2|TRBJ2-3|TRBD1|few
TGTGCCAGCAGCTTAGCTCCCCGGACAGGAACACGCGTAAATACGCAGTATTTT
CASSLAPRTGTRVNTQYF
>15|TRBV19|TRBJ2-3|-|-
TGTGCCAGTAGTATTTTGGGGGGCCCCACAGATACGCAGTATTTT
CASSILGGPTDTQYF
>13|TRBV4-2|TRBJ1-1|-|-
TGTGCCAGCAGCCAAGATAGATCGACTGAAGCTTTCTTT
CASSQDRSTEAFF
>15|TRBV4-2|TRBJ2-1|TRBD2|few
TGTGCCAGCAGCCCTACTAGCGGGGGGGCCGATGAGCAGTTCTTC
CASSPTSGGADEQFF
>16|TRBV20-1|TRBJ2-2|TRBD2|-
TGCAGTGCTAGAGATTGGGGGGGAAGGTGGGCCGGGGAGCTGTTTTTT
CSARDWGGRWAGELFF
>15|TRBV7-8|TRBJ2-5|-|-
TGTGCCAGCAGCTTTGAGGGGCCGCGGTCGGAGACCCAGTACTTC
CASSFEGPRSETQYF
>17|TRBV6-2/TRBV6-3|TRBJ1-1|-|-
TGTGCCAGCAGTTACTCGTTAACTGATCCTATCAACACTGAAGCTTTCTTT
CASSYSLTDPINTEAFF
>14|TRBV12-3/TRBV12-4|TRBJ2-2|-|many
TGTGCCAGCAACCTCAGGGGTTCGGCCGGGGAGCTGTTTTTT
CASNLRGSAGELFF
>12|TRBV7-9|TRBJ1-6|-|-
TGTGCCAGCAGCTTAGGGGTAGCACCCCTCCACTTT
CASSLGVAPLHF
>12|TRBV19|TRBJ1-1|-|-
TGTGCCAGTAGTATGACAACTACTGAAGCTTTCTTT
CASSMTTTEAFF
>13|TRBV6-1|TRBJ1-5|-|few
TGTGCCAGCAGTGAGGGGAGAGAGAGGCCCCAGCATTTT
CASSEGRERPQHF
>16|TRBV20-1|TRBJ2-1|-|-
TGCAGTGCTAGAGAAAGGCAGGGGCCCGTTTACAATGAGCAGTTCTTC
CSARERQGPVYNEQFF
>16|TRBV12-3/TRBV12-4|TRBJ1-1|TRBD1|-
TGTGCCAGCAGTTTGAGGGCTGGACAGGGGGGCACTGAAGCTTTCTTT
CASSLRAGQGGTEAFF
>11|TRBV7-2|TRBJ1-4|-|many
TGTGCCAGCAGACTTAATGAAAAACTGTTTTTT
CASRLNEKLFF
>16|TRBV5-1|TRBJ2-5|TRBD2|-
TGCGCCAGCAGCTTGAATAGCGGGGGGAATCAAGAGACCCAGTACTTC
CASSLNSGGNQETQYF
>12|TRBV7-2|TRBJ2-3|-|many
TGTGCCAGCAGCATTAGCACAGATACGCAGTATTTT
CASSISTDTQYF
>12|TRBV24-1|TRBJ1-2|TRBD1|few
TGTGCCACCCGGGACAGGGAAAATGGCTACACCTTC
CATRDRENGYTF
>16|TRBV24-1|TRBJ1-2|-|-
TGTGCCACCAGTGATTCCAAGATGTCAGGGTTATACGGCTACACCTTC
CATSDSKMSGLYGYTF
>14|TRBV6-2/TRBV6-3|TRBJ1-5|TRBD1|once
TGTGCCAGCGCCATGGGGACAGGAAGGCAGCCCCAGCATTTT
CASAMGTGRQPQHF
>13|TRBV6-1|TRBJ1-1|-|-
TGTGCCAGCACAAAAGGGACGAACACTGAAGCTTTCTTT
CASTKGTNTEAFF
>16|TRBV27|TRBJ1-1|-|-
TGTGCCAGCAGTTGGGCGGGCCGAAGGATGAACACTGAAGCTTTCTTT
CASSWAGRRMNTEAFF
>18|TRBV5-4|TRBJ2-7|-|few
TGTGCCAGCAGCTTTGTGGGGGACCGACTATTACCTTACGAAGAGCAGTACTTC
CASSFVGDRLLPYEEQYF